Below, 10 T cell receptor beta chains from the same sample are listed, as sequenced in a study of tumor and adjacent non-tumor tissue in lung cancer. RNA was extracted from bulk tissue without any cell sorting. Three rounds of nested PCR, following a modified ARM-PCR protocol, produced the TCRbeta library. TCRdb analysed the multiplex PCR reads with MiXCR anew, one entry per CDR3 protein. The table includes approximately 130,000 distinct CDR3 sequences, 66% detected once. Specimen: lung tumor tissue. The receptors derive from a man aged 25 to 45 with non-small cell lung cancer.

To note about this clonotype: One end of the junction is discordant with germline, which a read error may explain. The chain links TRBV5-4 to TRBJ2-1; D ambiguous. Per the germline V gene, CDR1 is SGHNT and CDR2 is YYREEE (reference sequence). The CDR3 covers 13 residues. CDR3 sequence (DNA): TGTGCCAGTAGCTCCCCTCCGCGAGATCAGCAGTTCTTC. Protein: CASSSPPRDQQFF.

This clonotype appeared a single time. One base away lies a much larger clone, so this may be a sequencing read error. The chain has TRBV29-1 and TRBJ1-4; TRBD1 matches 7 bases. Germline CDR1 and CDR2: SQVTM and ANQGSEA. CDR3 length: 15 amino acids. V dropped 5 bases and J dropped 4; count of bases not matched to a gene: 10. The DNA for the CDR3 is TGCAGCGTTAAAAAGGGGACAGCTTATAATGAAAAACTGTTTTTT. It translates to CSVKKGTAYNEKLFF.

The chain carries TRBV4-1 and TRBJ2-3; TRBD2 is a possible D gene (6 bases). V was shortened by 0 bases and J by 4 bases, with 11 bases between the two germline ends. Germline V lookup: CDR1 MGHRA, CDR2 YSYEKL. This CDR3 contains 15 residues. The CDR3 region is CASSQERRDADTQYF. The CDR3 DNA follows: TGCGCCAGCAGCCAAGAACGGAGGGATGCAGATACGCAGTATTTT.

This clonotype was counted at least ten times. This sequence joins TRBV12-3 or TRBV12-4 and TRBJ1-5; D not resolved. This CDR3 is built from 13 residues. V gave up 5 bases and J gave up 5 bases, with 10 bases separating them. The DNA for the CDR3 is TGTGCCAGCAGTGAGGCCCAGGATCAGCCCCAGCATTTT. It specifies CASSEAQDQPQHF.

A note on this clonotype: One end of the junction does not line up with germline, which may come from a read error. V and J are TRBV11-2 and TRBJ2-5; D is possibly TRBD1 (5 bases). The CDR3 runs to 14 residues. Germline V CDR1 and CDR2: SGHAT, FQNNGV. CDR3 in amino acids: CTSSHWTPPGTQYF. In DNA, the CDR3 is TGTACCAGCAGCCACTGGACACCTCCCGGGACCCAGTACTTC.

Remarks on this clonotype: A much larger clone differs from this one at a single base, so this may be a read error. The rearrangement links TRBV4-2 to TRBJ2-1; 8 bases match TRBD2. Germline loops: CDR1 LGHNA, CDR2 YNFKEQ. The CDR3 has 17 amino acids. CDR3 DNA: TGTACCAGCAGCCAGCCCACCGGGACTAGGGGTCGAGATGAGCAGTTCTTC. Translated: CTSSQPTGTRGRDEQFF.

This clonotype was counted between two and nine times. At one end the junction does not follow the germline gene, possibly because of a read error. In nucleotides, the CDR3 is TGTACCAGCAGCCGTGAAGTGGGAGGGCCTAAAGAGCAGTACTTC. Its translation: CTSSREVGGPKEQYF. The chain has TRBV5-4 and TRBJ2-7; 7 bases align to TRBD2. Germline loops: CDR1 SGHNT, CDR2 YYREEE (reference sequence). The CDR3 is made up of 15 amino acids.

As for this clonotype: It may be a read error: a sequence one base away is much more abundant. The CDR3 loop reads CSARLPGVNVLTF. DNA for the CDR3: TGCAGTGCTAGATTGCCCGGGGTCAACGTCCTGACTTTC. The gene calls are TRBV20-1 and TRBJ2-6; a weak D match, TRBD2 (5 bases). Germline V gene data show CDR1 as DFQATT and CDR2 as SNEGSKA (reference sequence). The CDR3 length is 13 residues.

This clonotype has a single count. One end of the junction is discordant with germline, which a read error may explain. The CDR3 DNA follows: TGTGTCAGCAGTCCCCCAGGGGGGGGAAACAATAAGCAGTTCTTC. It yields the protein CVSSPPGGGNNKQFF. The chain joins TRBV12-3 or TRBV12-4 to TRBJ2-1; the D gene could be TRBD1 or TRBD2 (7 bases each). The CDR3 has 15 amino acids.

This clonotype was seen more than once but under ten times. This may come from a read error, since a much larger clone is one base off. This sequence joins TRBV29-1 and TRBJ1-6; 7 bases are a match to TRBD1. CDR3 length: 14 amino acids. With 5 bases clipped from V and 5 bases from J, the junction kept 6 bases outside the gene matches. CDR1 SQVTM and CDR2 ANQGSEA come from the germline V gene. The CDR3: CSVLTGANNSPLHF. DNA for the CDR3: TGCAGCGTTTTAACAGGGGCGAATAATTCACCCCTCCACTTT.